One sample yielded the 27 T cell receptor beta chains listed below, sequenced in a study of blood T cell repertoires in COVID-19. Only in-frame clones appear in the TCRdb table, and some are missing; sequencing was by immunoSEQ multiplex PCR. The sample has 98,000 or so clones, 80% to 90% seen once; the top ten hold 2.4%. Sequenced: peripheral blood. The source of these receptors is a human donor in a cohort sampled during active COVID-19.

This sequence joins TRBV19 and TRBJ2-7; TRBD1 matches at 8 bases. This CDR3 has 16 residues. V was clipped by 6 bases and J by 2 bases; unmatched bases: 12. Looked up from germline, CDR1 is LNHDA and CDR2 is SQIVND (reference sequence). CDR3 amino acids: CASSNTLRGRAYEQYF. The CDR3 region has the DNA TGTGCCAGTAGCAACACCCTCAGGGGGCGAGCCTACGAGCAGTACTTC. Supplemented by reference TRBV19 and TRBJ2-7, the full variable domain reads DGGITQSPKYLFRKEGQNVTLSCEQNLNHDAMYWYRQDPGQGLRLIYYSQIVNDFQKGDIAEGYSVSREKKESFPLTVTSAQKNPTAFYLCASSNTLRGRAYEQYFGPGTRLTVT.

The chain couples TRBV18 to TRBJ2-1; 7 bases match TRBD2. The trim removed 5 bases at V and 2 bases at J, leaving 9 bases unmatched. From germline, CDR1 is KGHSH and CDR2 LQKENI. The CDR3 is 16 residues long. As DNA, the CDR3 is TGTGCCAGCTCATCTAGACTAGCAGGAACCTACAATGAGCAGTTCTTC. It is translated as CASSSRLAGTYNEQFF.

CDR3 coding DNA: TGTGCCAGCAGCCCCTCGCCCGGTGATTCACCCCTCCACTTT. Protein sequence: CASSPSPGDSPLHF. This sequence joins TRBV11-2 and TRBJ1-6; D unclear. Germline V gives CDR1 SGHAT, CDR2 FQNNGV. V lost 5 bases and J lost 8, with 13 bases in between. This CDR3 has 14 amino acids.

The chain couples TRBV7-8 to TRBJ2-6; 9 bases are a match to TRBD1. The J segment lost 4 bases and the V segment lost 5 bases, leaving 12 bases of the junction unmatched. There are 18 residues in the CDR3. CDR1 is SGHVS and CDR2 is FQNEAQ in the germline V gene. The CDR3 sequence is CASSPYRTGVTGANVLTF. In nucleotides, the CDR3 is TGTGCCAGCAGCCCCTACCGGACAGGGGTGACCGGGGCCAACGTCCTGACTTTC.

This chain joins TRBV5-1 and TRBJ2-7; 10 bases fit TRBD2. Germline V lookup: CDR1 SGHRS, CDR2 YFSETQ. The trim removed 1 base at V and 5 bases at J, leaving 12 bases unmatched. This CDR3 region has 17 residues. CDR3 nucleotide sequence: TGCGCCAGCAGCTTGCTCAGCGGGAGGGCCGTCCCCCACGAGCAGTACTTC. Protein product: CASSLLSGRAVPHEQYF.

The CDR3: CASSQVGGAVTQYF. The CDR3 DNA sequence: TGTGCCAGCAGCCAAGTCGGGGGAGCAGTGACCCAGTACTTC. This rearrangement joins TRBV14 to TRBJ2-5; D is possibly TRBD2 (6 bases). V gave up 1 base and J gave up 7 bases, with 13 bases separating them. CDR1 is SGHDN and CDR2 is FVKESK in the germline V gene. The CDR3 consists of 14 residues.

The gene calls are TRBV5-1 and TRBJ2-7; D gene ambiguous. Germline loops: CDR1 SGHRS, CDR2 YFSETQ. The CDR3 is made up of 14 amino acids. Trimming removed 1 base at V and 2 bases at J, with 10 bases between. The CDR3 nucleotides are TGCGCCAGCAGCTTGAGCGCCAGTCCCTACGAGCAGTACTTC. This translates into CASSLSASPYEQYF.

The chain uses TRBV20-1 and TRBJ1-4; possibly TRBD1 for D (5 bases). CDR1 DFQATT and CDR2 SNEGSKA come from the germline V gene (reference sequence). The CDR3 extends over 13 amino acids. Deletions cut 3 bases from V and 7 bases from J, with 12 bases between. In nucleotides, the CDR3 is TGCAGTGCTAGTGGCAGGGCCGTTGAAAAACTGTTTTTT. This sequence encodes CSASGRAVEKLFF.

J is TRBJ1-4 and V is TRBV29-1; maybe TRBD1 (5 bases). The CDR3 spans 15 residues. The V end was cut by 3 bases, the J end by 6 bases, with 17 bases between. The germline V gene encodes CDR1 SQVTM and CDR2 ANQGSEA. The CDR3 spells CSVDDRGAGDEKLFF. Written as DNA, the CDR3 is TGCAGCGTTGATGATAGGGGCGCCGGAGATGAAAAACTGTTTTTT.

The chain is built from TRBV4-1 and TRBJ1-2; the match to TRBD1 covers 8 bases. The CDR3 extends over 15 amino acids. Germline values: CDR1 MGHRA, CDR2 YSYEKL. After removal of 4 bases from V and 4 bases from J, the junction contained 8 bases not matched to a gene. CDR3 loop: CASSPERTGGYGYTF. The CDR3 region has the DNA TGCGCCAGCAGCCCAGAACGTACAGGGGGCTATGGCTACACCTTC.

The chain couples TRBV15 to TRBJ2-1, with TRBD1 identical over 9 bases. CDR1 and CDR2 (germline): LNHNV, YYDKDF (reference sequence). The CDR3 runs to 16 residues. The ends lost 1 base at V and 3 bases at J; junction bases unmatched: 4. The CDR3 DNA follows: TGTGCCACCAGCAGAGGGAGGACAGGGGTCTACAATGAGCAGTTCTTC. It translates to CATSRGRTGVYNEQFF.

The chain joins TRBV5-5 to TRBJ2-6, with 11 bases fitting TRBD2. The CDR3 runs 18 residues. The J segment lost 0 bases and the V segment lost 3 bases, leaving 5 bases of the junction unmatched. Germline V lookup: CDR1 SGHKS, CDR2 YYEKEE (reference sequence). The CDR3 region is CASSSGLAGVSGANVLTF. For the CDR3, the DNA is TGTGCCAGCAGCTCCGGACTAGCGGGTGTCTCTGGGGCCAACGTCCTGACTTTC.

The chain links TRBV5-1 to TRBJ2-3, with 7 positions matching TRBD2. The CDR3 has 15 residues. The trim removed 0 bases at V and 4 bases at J, leaving 5 bases unmatched. Germline V gene sequence: CDR1 SGHRS, CDR2 YFSETQ. This CDR3 reads CASSLVGGDSDTQYF. CDR3 nucleotide sequence: TGCGCCAGCAGCTTGGTTGGGGGGGATTCAGATACGCAGTATTTT.

This chain uses TRBV19 with TRBJ1-5, with D possibly TRBD1 on 6 matching bases. The V gene lost 1 base and the J gene lost 4 bases, with 11 bases spanning the gap. The CDR3 length is 15 residues. CDR1 and CDR2 (germline): LNHDA, SQIVND (reference sequence). The CDR3 loop is CASSIGGQGNQPQHF. The CDR3 DNA is TGTGCCAGTAGTATAGGGGGGCAGGGTAATCAGCCCCAGCATTTT.

This chain connects TRBV7-8 to TRBJ2-5, with D maybe TRBD2 (7 bases). Germline V gene data show CDR1 as SGHVS and CDR2 as FQNEAQ. The CDR3 is made up of 13 amino acids. V was cut by 2 bases and J by 7 bases, with 11 bases left in between. DNA of the CDR3: TGTGCCAGCAGCTTACAGGGGAGGGGGACCCAGTACTTC. It specifies CASSLQGRGTQYF.

This sequence joins TRBV6-5 and TRBJ1-2, with D unclear. The V gene lost 2 bases and the J gene lost 0 bases, with 7 bases spanning the gap. The V gene's germline CDR1 is MNHEY and CDR2 SVGAGI. The CDR3 has 14 residues. The CDR3 here is CASSYGGTNYGYTF. The CDR3 DNA follows: TGTGCCAGCAGTTACGGCGGTACTAACTATGGCTACACCTTC.

The rearrangement links TRBV5-1 to TRBJ1-1; maybe TRBD1 (5 bases). Germline V gene lookup returns CDR1 SGHRS and CDR2 YFSETQ. This CDR3 region has 13 residues. With 5 bases removed from V and 4 bases from J, the gap between germline ends came to 12 bases. CDR3 DNA sequence: TGCGCCAGCAGTTCGGGGGGGAGCACTGAAGCTTTCTTT. Residues: CASSSGGSTEAFF.

This chain joins TRBV6-5 and TRBJ2-7, with TRBD2 matching 7 bases. This CDR3 contains 13 residues. Germline CDR1 reads MNHEY; CDR2 reads SVGAGI. Unmatched junction bases numbered 2, after V lost 2 bases and J lost 4 bases. CDR3 nucleotide sequence: TGTGCCAGCAGTTACGGGAGGGCTTACGAGCAGTACTTC. It translates to CASSYGRAYEQYF.

The table lists this clone with a count of one. This chain joins TRBV5-4 and TRBJ2-7, with TRBD2 as a possible D gene (5 bases). Germline CDR1 reads SGHNT; CDR2 reads YYREEE (reference sequence). The CDR3 length is 16 residues. V lost 4 bases, J lost 0 bases, and 17 bases lay in between. CDR3 protein: CASSPGPGGSSYEQYF. The CDR3 DNA reads TGTGCCAGCAGCCCGGGCCCCGGAGGCAGCTCCTACGAGCAGTACTTC.

The V gene is TRBV6-5, the J gene TRBJ2-3; TRBD1 aligns across 11 bases. The CDR3 has 16 amino acids. In germline, CDR1 is MNHEY, CDR2 SVGAGI. J gave up 4 bases and V 1 base, and 4 bases lay outside the gene matches. CDR3 loop: CASSYLGQGEADTQYF. The CDR3 DNA follows: TGTGCCAGCAGTTACTTGGGACAGGGGGAGGCAGATACGCAGTATTTT.

The chain recombines TRBV2 with TRBJ2-3; TRBD2 matches 12 bases. The CDR3 is 17 amino acids. CDR1 and CDR2 (germline): SNHLY, FYNNEI. With V trimmed by 6 bases and J by 0 bases, 7 bases remained unmatched. The CDR3 here is CASSPTGTSGSTDTQYF. The CDR3 DNA is TGTGCCAGCAGCCCCACCGGGACTAGCGGGAGCACAGATACGCAGTATTTT.

This clone was seen more than once but under ten times. The chain employs TRBV19 and TRBJ2-3; D uncertain. The CDR3 covers 13 residues. V was pared by 3 bases and J by 3 bases, with 7 bases between. Looked up from germline, CDR1 is LNHDA and CDR2 is SQIVND (reference sequence). CDR3 coding DNA: TGTGCCAGTAGTATCCTACTGACAGATACGCAGTATTTT. Translating it yields CASSILLTDTQYF.

This clone came up a few times. This chain uses TRBV5-1 with TRBJ2-7, with D perhaps matching TRBD1 (5 bases). V was cut by 2 bases and J by 4 bases, with 13 bases left in between. Germline V CDR1 and CDR2: SGHRS, YFSETQ. The CDR3 spans 14 residues. The chain's CDR3 is CASSLDRVRYEQYF. The CDR3, as DNA: TGCGCCAGCAGCTTAGACAGAGTTCGTTACGAGCAGTACTTC. The full variable domain, with the rest looked up from reference TRBV5-1 and TRBJ2-7, is KAGVTQTPRYLIKTRGQQVTLSCSPISGHRSVSWYQQTPGQGLQFLFEYFSETQRNKGNFPGRFSGRQFSNSRSEMNVSTLELGDSALYLCASSLDRVRYEQYFGPGTRLTVT.

CDR3 sequence: CASSRGSQHGGYTF. In DNA form, the CDR3 reads TGTGCCAGCAGCCGAGGGAGTCAGCATGGGGGCTACACCTTC. This sequence joins TRBV5-6 and TRBJ1-2; D unclear. The germline V gene encodes CDR1 SGHDT and CDR2 YYEEEE. V was trimmed by 4 bases and J by 8 bases, leaving 18 bases between them. CDR3 size: 14 residues. Together with reference TRBV5-6 and TRBJ1-2, the CDR3 gives the full variable domain: DAGVTQSPTHLIKTRGQQVTLRCSPKSGHDTVSWYQQALGQGPQFIFQYYEEEERQRGNFPDRFSGHQFPNYSSELNVNALLLGDSALYLCASSRGSQHGGYTFGSGTRLTVV.

This clone was recorded only once. The chain recombines TRBV29-1 with TRBJ2-7, with TRBD1 identical over 10 bases. The length of the CDR3 is 13 residues. CDR1 is SQVTM and CDR2 is ANQGSEA in the germline V gene. J was trimmed by 4 bases and V by 6 bases; bases with no gene match: 6. The CDR3 loop reads CSVTGTGEYEQYF. In DNA, the CDR3 is TGCAGCGTGACCGGGACAGGGGAATACGAGCAGTACTTC.

The chain uses TRBV19 and TRBJ1-6; D is perhaps TRBD1 (5 bases). This CDR3 comprises 11 residues. Germline CDR1 is LNHDA and CDR2 is SQIVND (reference sequence). The CDR3, as DNA: TGTGGGAGCAGGGAAGTATCACCCCTCCACTTT. Amino acid sequence: CGSREVSPLHF.

The chain links TRBV6-1 to TRBJ2-7; 7 nucleotides match TRBD2. V was clipped by 2 bases and J by 4 bases; unmatched bases: 5. CDR1 is MNHNS and CDR2 is SASEGT in the germline V gene. CDR3 length: 14 amino acids. This chain's CDR3 is CASSELAVFYEQYF. CDR3 nucleotide sequence: TGTGCCAGCAGTGAACTAGCGGTGTTTTACGAGCAGTACTTC.